The 14 T cell receptor beta chains reported below all come from one sample, sequenced in a study of neurological immune-mediated disorders. Noted time point: longitudinal time-point 2. TCRdb re-called the 5' RACE reads through MiXCR, storing one row per CDR3 protein. This sample yields over 55,000 distinct CDR3 sequences, of which more than 8% are seen a single time; approximately 12% belongs to the top ten. The sample comprised PBMCs. The origin of the receptors is a man aged 30 to 45 in good health.

This clonotype was counted ten times or more. V and J are TRBV9 and TRBJ2-7; 10 nucleotides align to TRBD1. The CDR3 is 14 amino acids. CDR1 and CDR2 (germline): SGDLS, YYNGEE. V lost 2 bases and J lost 4; bases outside the gene matches: 3. CDR3 in amino acids: CASSVGQGIYEQYF. CDR3 coding DNA: TGTGCCAGCAGCGTGGGACAGGGGATTTACGAGCAGTACTTC.

This clonotype has ten or more counts. J is TRBJ2-3 and V is TRBV12-3 or TRBV12-4; 8 bases are a match to TRBD1. CDR3 length: 13 amino acids. Trimming removed 6 bases from V and 3 bases from J; junction bases left unmatched: 2. CDR3 amino acids: CASSTGGTDTQYF. In nucleotides, the CDR3 is TGTGCCAGCAGCACAGGGGGAACAGATACGCAGTATTTT.

This clonotype was seen ten or more times. As DNA, the CDR3 is TGCAGCGGGGGGGACAGGGCCAAGGGGAACACCTTC. Amino acid sequence: CSGGDRAKGNTF. The V gene is TRBV29-1, the J gene TRBJ1-2, with 9 bases fitting TRBD1. The CDR3 totals 12 residues. J lost 12 bases, V lost 7 bases, and 12 bases had no gene match. Germline loops: CDR1 SQVTM, CDR2 ANQGSEA.

The table lists this clonotype with many counts. The chain joins TRBV28 to TRBJ2-1, with TRBD2 identical over 8 bases. The CDR3 has 15 residues. Germline CDR1 is MDHEN and CDR2 is SYDVKM. Unmatched junction bases numbered 12, after V lost 5 bases and J lost 9 bases. In DNA form, the CDR3 reads TGTGCCAGCAGTCCTCCCGATTTTAGCGGGATTGAGCAGTTCTTC. It translates to CASSPPDFSGIEQFF.

This clonotype was counted at least ten times. The chain links TRBV20-1 to TRBJ1-1; D is possibly TRBD1 (5 bases). The V and J ends lost 3 bases and 6 bases respectively, with 14 bases between them. Germline V gene sequence: CDR1 DFQATT, CDR2 SNEGSKA (reference sequence). This CDR3 region has 13 residues. The CDR3 loop is CSASVGAGAEAFF. Written as DNA, the CDR3 is TGCAGTGCTAGTGTCGGGGCGGGGGCTGAAGCTTTCTTT.

This clonotype showed up many times. The chain employs TRBV24-1 and TRBJ2-5; D not certain. In germline, CDR1 is KGHDR, CDR2 SFDVKD. The CDR3 is made up of 15 amino acids. V was trimmed by 0 bases and J by 0 bases, leaving 7 bases between them. The CDR3 spells CATSDLYENQETQYF. DNA of the CDR3: TGTGCCACCAGTGATTTGTACGAGAACCAAGAGACCCAGTACTTC.

This clonotype was seen at least ten times. The chain couples TRBV10-3 to TRBJ2-3, with D perhaps TRBD2 (7 bases). Germline CDR1 and CDR2: ENHRY and SYGVKD. This CDR3 region has 15 residues. V lost 2 bases to trimming and J lost 1 base, with 10 bases between them. In DNA, the CDR3 is TGTGCCATCAGTGAGGGGGGGGCGCGCACAGATACGCAGTATTTT. Translation: CAISEGGARTDTQYF.

Many counts were recorded for this clonotype. The chain joins TRBV5-1 to TRBJ2-1; 12 positions agree with TRBD2. Germline V gene lookup returns CDR1 SGHRS and CDR2 YFSETQ. This CDR3 contains 16 residues. V trimming: 4 bases; J trimming: 4 bases; junction bases outside the gene matches: 6. The CDR3 DNA reads TGCGCCAGCAGCCCCACTAGCGGGGGGTTGTACAATGAGCAGTTCTTC. Its protein is CASSPTSGGLYNEQFF.

The table lists this clonotype with many counts. The chain is built from TRBV25-1 and TRBJ2-1; D might be TRBD1 (5 bases). Trimming stripped 9 bases from V and 8 bases from J, with 11 bases between. CDR3 size: 11 residues. The germline CDR1 and CDR2 sequences are MGHDK and SYGVNS. Written as DNA, the CDR3 is TGTGCCAGTAGGGGTGTGGATGAGCAGTTCTTC. Residues: CASRGVDEQFF.

This clonotype was observed many times. This chain connects TRBV29-1 to TRBJ1-1; no clear D gene. Trimming removed 7 bases at V and 3 bases at J, with 15 bases between. The V gene's germline CDR1 is SQVTM and CDR2 ANQGSEA. The CDR3 is 13 residues long. This chain's CDR3 is CSAGNGLDTEAFF. CDR3 in DNA: TGCAGCGCCGGTAATGGGTTGGACACTGAAGCTTTCTTT.

This clonotype appeared many times. The chain joins TRBV27 to TRBJ2-7; D possibly corresponds to TRBD2 (5 bases). In germline, CDR1 is MNHEY, CDR2 SMNVEV (reference sequence). The length of the CDR3 is 14 residues. The germline V and J ends were trimmed by 2 bases and 4 bases, with 12 bases remaining between them. The CDR3 loop is CASSLDWPGYEQYF. DNA for the CDR3: TGTGCCAGCAGTTTAGATTGGCCGGGGTACGAGCAGTACTTC.

This clonotype was observed many times. The CDR3 DNA is TGCGCCAGCAGCTTGGGGACAGGGCCCAACACTGAAGCTTTCTTT. As protein: CASSLGTGPNTEAFF. The chain uses TRBV5-1 and TRBJ1-1; 8 bases agree with TRBD1. Losses at the gene ends were 0 bases for V and 2 bases for J; bases not matched to a gene: 3. This CDR3 has 15 amino acids. CDR1 SGHRS and CDR2 YFSETQ come from the germline V gene.

This clonotype was counted ten times or more. V gene TRBV18 combines with J gene TRBJ2-3; TRBD1 aligns across 8 bases. V lost 5 bases to trimming and J lost 1 base; unmatched junction nucleotides: 8. CDR1 is KGHSH, CDR2 LQKENI, per germline. This CDR3 spans 16 amino acids. The chain's CDR3 is CASSARDRIRTDTQYF. The CDR3 DNA sequence: TGTGCCAGCTCAGCCCGGGACAGGATACGCACAGATACGCAGTATTTT.

This clonotype appeared many times. The gene calls are TRBV20-1 and TRBJ2-2; TRBD1 is a possible D gene (7 bases). The germline CDR1 and CDR2 sequences are DFQATT and SNEGSKA (reference sequence). Trimming took 3 bases from V and 0 from J, leaving 11 bases between them. The CDR3 runs to 15 residues. The CDR3 DNA reads as TGCAGTGCTAGTGCAGGGGGGACGAACACCGGGGAGCTGTTTTTT. Translated, it gives CSASAGGTNTGELFF.